This entry concerns a single T cell receptor beta chain. The antigen is undetermined. Other DNA sequences in the sample encode the same CDR3. The data are from a study of shared clonotypes between healthy human individuals. Study-level results: With a handful of donors compared, approximately 5.5% of naive CD4 clonotypes were shared.

Here immunoSEQ multiplex PCR was the method, and the copy in TCRdb shows in-frame clones only, minus some. The sample contains millions of clones, approximately 94% of which appear only once. V shed 0 bases, J shed 4 bases, and the junction held 2 bases outside the gene matches. Germline V gene data show CDR1 as SGHAT and CDR2 as FQNNGV. The CDR3 is 14 amino acids. This sequence originates from a man between 18 and 29 years old in good health. The sample was naive CD4+ T cells sorted from blood. Subset noted: CD45RA+ positively selected. The chain recombines TRBV11-2 with TRBJ2-7; 8 bases are a match to TRBD1. The CDR3 DNA reads as TGTGCCAGCAGCTTAGACAGGGGGCTTTACGAGCAGTACTTC. It translates to CASSLDRGLYEQYF. Filled out from reference TRBV11-2 and TRBJ2-7, the complete variable domain reads EAGVAQSPRYKIIEKRQSVAFWCNPISGHATLYWYQQILGQGPKLLIQFQNNGVVDDSQLPKDRFSAERLKGVDSTLKIQPAKLEDSAVYLCASSLDRGLYEQYFGPGTRLTVT.